This T cell receptor beta chain was documented in a study of chemoradiotherapy in HPV16-positive cancers. Study information: Candidate HPV-specific T-cell clones and common TCR motifs came from functional assays in a couple of HPV16-positive patients. Findings of the study overall: Functional assays defining HPV-specific T cells used only a couple of HPV16-positive patients.

This clone has just one count. Its specificity is not known. Here immunoSEQ multiplex PCR was the method, and the copy in TCRdb shows in-frame clones only, minus some. Of 11,000 or so clones in the sample, more than 75% are singletons; the top ten hold 2.2%. Germline V gene data show CDR1 as SGHNT and CDR2 as YENEEA. The CDR3 has 15 amino acids. The V end was cut by 6 bases, the J end by 2 bases, with 17 bases between. The sample was taken from a patient who underwent chemoradiotherapy. The source of this sequence is a human donor with HPV-associated anogenital cancer. The chain joins TRBV11-3 to TRBJ2-7, with D possibly TRBD2 on 6 matching bases. CDR3 sequence reads: CASSQEGGPTYEQYF. The CDR3, as DNA: TGTGCCAGCAGTCAAGAGGGAGGACCTACCTACGAGCAGTACTTC.